Below are 10 T cell receptor beta chains sequenced from a single sample in a study of regulatory T cells in long-lasting Graves disease. As for time point: persistent/refractory GD, antithyroid drugs over 5 years with positive TRAb. PBMC-extracted RNA yielded the TCR library. Through Arm-PCR of CDR3 regions and iRepertoire HTBI primers, TCR beta libraries were built. TCRdb itself ran the multiplex PCR reads through MiXCR, one entry per CDR3 protein. The sample consists of about 470,000 distinct CDR3 sequences, more than 20% of them appearing once. Sequences were derived from peripheral blood mononuclear cells (PBMCs), sampled when the disease was refractory, from a patient treated with antithyroid drugs. These receptor sequences come from a female donor with Graves disease.

V and J are TRBV20-1 and TRBJ2-7, with D perhaps matching TRBD1 or TRBD2 (5 bases each). Germline values: CDR1 DFQATT, CDR2 SNEGSKA (reference sequence). This CDR3 is 12 amino acids long. Trimming pared 7 bases from V and 2 bases from J, leaving 12 bases between. DNA of the CDR3: TGCAGTGGAAGGGACGGGCCCTACGAGCAGTACTTC. Its translation: CSGRDGPYEQYF.

J is TRBJ1-4 and V is TRBV2, with D uncertain. The CDR3 has 14 amino acids. The germline gives CDR1 SNHLY, CDR2 FYNNEI. Trimming took off 5 bases at V and 7 bases at J, with 14 bases between the two ends. CDR3 DNA sequence: TGTGCCAGCAGTTCAATGGCTGGTAGTGAAAAACTGTTTTTT. Its translation is CASSSMAGSEKLFF.

This clonotype was counted ten times or more. V usage is TRBV6-2 or TRBV6-3 and J usage is TRBJ1-4, with D possibly matching TRBD1 (6 bases). Deletions cut 3 bases from V and 7 bases from J, with 15 bases between. The CDR3 has 15 amino acids. The germline CDR1 and CDR2 sequences are MNHEY and SVGEGT. CDR3 sequence: CASSYFGGGGEKLFF. The CDR3 nucleotides read TGTGCCAGCAGTTATTTTGGGGGCGGGGGTGAAAAACTGTTTTTT.

This clonotype was picked up many times. The gene calls are TRBV7-2 and TRBJ2-7; TRBD2 agrees at 7 bases. The V and J ends lost 1 base and 6 bases, in that order; junction bases with no gene match: 9. The CDR3 totals 15 residues. Germline loops: CDR1 SGHTA, CDR2 FQGNSA. For the CDR3, the DNA is TGTGCCAGCAGCTTAGGGAGACTAGCTACGGGCGAGCAGTACTTC. Amino acids: CASSLGRLATGEQYF.

The rearrangement uses TRBV29-1 and TRBJ2-1; a weak D match, TRBD2 (6 bases). The ends were cut back, 1 base at V and 5 bases at J, with 9 bases in the middle. The CDR3 has 13 residues. Per germline, CDR1 SQVTM and CDR2 ANQGSEA. CDR3 amino acids: CSVEGWGDNEQFF. The CDR3 bases are TGCAGCGTTGAAGGATGGGGGGACAATGAGCAGTTCTTC.

This clonotype occurred many times. The rearrangement uses TRBV7-2 and TRBJ2-5; no firm D call. Trimming removed 5 bases at V and 2 bases at J, with 3 bases between. Germline loops: CDR1 SGHTA, CDR2 FQGNSA. This CDR3 is built from 11 residues. CDR3 loop: CASSEQETQYF. The CDR3 DNA reads as TGTGCCAGCAGCGAGCAAGAGACCCAGTACTTC.

This clonotype showed up just a few times. In DNA, the CDR3 is TGTGCCAGTAGTAGAGAGGGGCTAAGTCAGCCCCAGCATTTT. It translates to CASSREGLSQPQHF. The gene calls are TRBV19 and TRBJ1-5; perhaps TRBD1 as D (5 bases). V was clipped by 4 bases and J by 6 bases, with 13 bases between them. Germline CDR1 reads LNHDA; CDR2 reads SQIVND (reference sequence). This CDR3 spans 14 amino acids.

This clonotype was seen only a few times. The chain carries TRBV10-3 and TRBJ2-7; weak D call: TRBD2 (6 bases). Germline-derived CDR1 and CDR2 are ENHRY and SYGVKD. The CDR3 extends over 13 amino acids. V was shortened by 7 bases and J by 6 bases, with 16 bases between the two germline ends. CDR3 in amino acids: CAIKRIDGGEQYF. CDR3 bases: TGTGCCATCAAGAGGATCGACGGGGGCGAGCAGTACTTC.

The chain has TRBV24-1 and TRBJ2-1; 16 positions match TRBD2. V was pared by 9 bases and J by 3 bases, with 7 bases of the junction left unmatched. The length of the CDR3 is 17 residues. Germline V gene lookup returns CDR1 KGHDR and CDR2 SFDVKD. CDR3 in amino acids: CATSGTSGRVGYNEQFF. In nucleotides, the CDR3 is TGTGCCACCTCCGGGACTAGCGGGAGGGTAGGCTACAATGAGCAGTTCTTC.

The J gene is TRBJ2-1, the V gene TRBV5-6; 11 nucleotides agree with TRBD2. Per the germline V gene, CDR1 is SGHDT and CDR2 is YYEEEE. This CDR3 comprises 16 residues. The J segment lost 4 bases and the V segment lost 3 bases, leaving 6 bases of the junction unmatched. The CDR3 DNA is TGTGCCAGCAGCTCCCTAGCGGGAGGAACTTACAATGAGCAGTTCTTC. It yields the protein CASSSLAGGTYNEQFF.